This paragraph reports one T cell receptor beta chain. One junction end does not reproduce the germline sequence, and a read error may be involved. This sample is part of a study of control samples from healthy donors and cancer patients. The CDR3 sequence is 11 residues long. The germline gives CDR1 MNHEY, CDR2 SVGAGI. Profiling relied on immunoSEQ multiplex PCR, and the TCRdb table lists in-frame clones only, not all of them. This sample has 140,000 to 150,000 clones, with 93% found just once. Sequences were obtained from blood. This sequence originates from a man aged 18 to 35 in good health. This rearrangement joins TRBV6-5 to TRBJ2-1, with D possibly being TRBD1 (5 bases). The CDR3 loop reads CASRDPGGQLF. The CDR3 DNA sequence: TGTGCCAGCAGGGACCCAGGTGGACAACTCTTC.